The 7 T cell receptor beta chains given below trace back to one sample, sequenced in a study of read filtering for tumor transcriptome and immune sequencing. This library used around 400 ng RNA and molecular barcoded adaptors spanning alpha/delta and beta/gamma chains. TCRdb re-called the reads through MiXCR, storing one row per CDR3 protein. The sample yields 46,000 or so distinct CDR3 sequences, roughly 19% seen once. Sequences were obtained from a population of CD138-negative cells sorted from bone marrow. The source of these receptors is a donor at least 40 years old with multiple myeloma.

With regard to this clonotype: This may stem from a read error, because a much larger clone lies one nucleotide away. The gene calls are TRBV3-1 and TRBJ2-1, with 10 nucleotides matching TRBD2. The CDR3 is 16 amino acids. Germline CDR1 reads LGHDT; CDR2 reads YNNKEL (reference sequence). The CDR3 protein is CASSPRRPAGGNEQLF. In nucleotides, the CDR3 is TGTGCCAGCAGCCCCCGAAGGCCAGCGGGGGGGAATGAGCAGCTCTTC.

Ten or more counts support this clonotype. The chain carries TRBV18 and TRBJ2-7, with 11 positions matching TRBD2. Germline V gene lookup returns CDR1 KGHSH and CDR2 LQKENI. This CDR3 is built from 15 residues. The junction had 5 bases not matched to a gene; V was cut back by 5 bases and J by 2 bases. CDR3 in amino acids: CASSATSGGTYEQYF. The CDR3 coding sequence is TGTGCCAGCTCAGCCACTAGCGGGGGAACCTACGAGCAGTACTTC.

This chain connects TRBV29-1 to TRBJ2-5; 7 nucleotides align to TRBD1. Germline CDR1 and CDR2: SQVTM and ANQGSEA. The CDR3 totals 13 residues. Trimming took 8 bases from V and 5 from J; bases not matched to a gene: 11. The CDR3 here is CSTAKGAVETQYF. For the CDR3, the DNA is TGCAGCACGGCAAAGGGGGCTGTGGAGACCCAGTACTTC.

This clonotype was seen only once. A read error may explain this, as a much larger clone is one base away. In this CDR3 the conserved last residue, phenylalanine or tryptophan, is missing, so a read error is likely. The chain uses TRBV7-9 and TRBJ1-1; D is possibly TRBD1 (5 bases). The germline gives CDR1 SEHNR, CDR2 FQNEAQ (reference sequence). The V and J ends lost 5 bases and 1 base respectively, with 17 bases between them. This CDR3 comprises 16 residues. CDR3 sequence reads: CASSPSGPGENTEAFS. The CDR3 coding sequence is TGTGCCAGCAGCCCGTCAGGGCCCGGAGAGAACACTGAAGCTTTCTCT.

This clonotype showed up many times. The CDR3 region has the DNA TGCGCCAGCAGCTTGAGGGGGGGACCCCCCGCGGATACGCAGTATTTT. Amino acid sequence: CASSLRGGPPADTQYF. J is TRBJ2-3 and V is TRBV5-1; D possibly corresponds to TRBD2 (7 bases). Trimming took off 1 base at V and 6 bases at J, with 18 bases between the two ends. This CDR3 is built from 16 residues. CDR1 is SGHRS, CDR2 YFSETQ, per germline. The full variable domain, its missing parts supplied by reference TRBV5-1 and TRBJ2-3, is KAGVTQTPRYLIKTRGQQVTLSCSPISGHRSVSWYQQTPGQGLQFLFEYFSETQRNKGNFPGRFSGRQFSNSRSEMNVSTLELGDSALYLCASSLRGGPPADTQYFGPGTRLTVL.

This clonotype is categorized as medium-sized (0.01 to 0.1%). J is TRBJ2-1 and V is TRBV7-8; D possibly corresponds to TRBD2 (6 bases). Germline CDR1 reads SGHVS; CDR2 reads FQNEAQ. V lost 5 bases to trimming and J lost 0 bases, with 11 bases between them. The CDR3 runs 15 residues. CDR3 bases: TGTGCCAGCAGCCCTGGGGACTCCTCCTACAATGAGCAGTTCTTC. Translating gives CASSPGDSSYNEQFF. Supplemented by reference TRBV7-8 and TRBJ2-1, the full variable domain reads GAGVSQSPRYKVAKRGQDVALRCDPISGHVSLFWYQQALGQGPEFLTYFQNEAQLDKSGLPSDRFFAERPEGSVSTLKIQRTQQEDSAVYLCASSPGDSSYNEQFFGPGTRLTVL.

As to this clonotype: A read error is likely here: a far larger clone is one base away. The chain employs TRBV5-8 and TRBJ2-1; no clear D. This CDR3 is 11 amino acids long. The germline gives CDR1 SGHTS, CDR2 YDEGEE. The CDR3 protein is CASKLYNELFF. CDR3 nucleotide sequence: TGTGCCAGCAAACTCTACAATGAGCTGTTCTTC.